These T cell receptor beta chains were read from a single sample in a study of human T cells and chemical hapten exposure. TCRdb reprocessed the RACE reads via MiXCR and lists one record per CDR3 protein. The sample carries more than 70,000 distinct CDR3 sequences, roughly 10% recorded once. This material consisted of whole blood, taken in connection with sensitization to the hapten diphenylcyclopropenone (DPC). These receptors were obtained from a man aged 18 to 29 with alopecia areata. Some clones in this sample may be carry-over from other donors' samples. Both conserved end residues are part of each CDR3. The D gene is left open where the match is weak. The size of a clone is reported for some rows only, either as once, few or many, or as a class for expanded clones.

CDR3aa	CDR3nt	abundance	d_gene	v_gene	j_gene
CSASADTQYF	TGCAGCGCCTCGGCAGATACGCAGTATTTT	NA	NA	TRBV29-1	TRBJ2-3
CASSRGQGAYEQYF	TGTGCCAGCAGCCGAGGACAGGGGGCATACGAGCAGTACTTC	NA	TRBD1	TRBV7-9	TRBJ2-7
CASSSGTYIQETQYF	TGTGCCAGCAGCTCCGGGACATACATTCAAGAGACCCAGTACTTC	many	NA	TRBV7-7	TRBJ2-5
CASSGDPRGGTEAFF	TGTGCCAGCAGTGGCGACCCCCGGGGCGGCACTGAAGCTTTCTTT	few	NA	TRBV6-6	TRBJ1-1
CASSPGASREQYF	TGTGCCAGCAGCCCCGGAGCCTCACGAGAGCAGTACTTC	NA	NA	TRBV7-3	TRBJ2-7
CSARDGTDDQETQYF	TGCAGTGCACGGGACGGGACAGATGACCAAGAGACCCAGTACTTC	NA	TRBD1	TRBV20-1	TRBJ2-5
CASRWSGQGKYNEQFF	TGTGCCAGCAGGTGGTCCGGACAGGGAAAGTACAATGAGCAGTTCTTC	many	TRBD1	TRBV7-9	TRBJ2-1
CASSGPDREHEQYF	TGTGCCAGCAGCGGACCGGACAGGGAGCACGAGCAGTACTTC	many	TRBD1	TRBV9	TRBJ2-7
CATPSGTTTGELFF	TGTGCCACCCCATCCGGGACAACCACCGGGGAGCTGTTTTTT	few	NA	TRBV7-6	TRBJ2-2
CASSPAGGNTIYF	TGTGCCAGCAGTCCAGCTGGGGGAAACACCATATATTTT	few	NA	TRBV7-8	TRBJ1-3
CASSRGIGDEKLFF	TGTGCCAGCAGCCGAGGGATAGGGGATGAAAAACTGTTTTTT	NA	NA	TRBV7-9	TRBJ1-4
CASSPILAGGPADTQYF	TGTGCCAGCAGTCCCATACTAGCGGGGGGGCCAGCAGATACGCAGTATTTT	NA	TRBD2	TRBV27	TRBJ2-3
CASSPGIGSGFSYNSPLHF	TGTGCCAGCTCACCTGGTATCGGGTCTGGCTTCTCCTATAATTCACCCCTCCACTTT	NA	NA	TRBV18	TRBJ1-6
CASSIAGAGLYGYTF	TGTGCCAGTAGTATAGCCGGCGCGGGGCTCTATGGCTACACCTTC	many	NA	TRBV19	TRBJ1-2
CSAGLRNTGELFF	TGCAGCGCCGGGCTCAGGAACACCGGGGAGCTGTTTTTT	NA	NA	TRBV29-1	TRBJ2-2
CSVEDPGTSGRISYNEQFF	TGCAGCGTTGAAGATCCCGGAACTAGCGGGCGAATCTCCTACAATGAGCAGTTCTTC	NA	TRBD2	TRBV29-1	TRBJ2-1
CASSLSGLAGIANTGELFF	TGTGCCAGCAGCTTATCGGGACTAGCGGGTATCGCGAACACCGGGGAGCTGTTTTTT	few	TRBD2	TRBV7-9	TRBJ2-2
CASSLVKGPYTGELFF	TGTGCCAGCAGCCTAGTGAAAGGGCCGTACACCGGGGAGCTGTTTTTT	many	NA	TRBV7-3	TRBJ2-2
CASSPGTGDYEQYF	TGTGCCAGCAGCCCCGGGACAGGAGACTACGAGCAGTACTTC	few	TRBD1	TRBV7-7	TRBJ2-7
CASKNTPDEQFF	TGTGCCAGCAAAAATACACCGGATGAGCAGTTCTTC	many	NA	TRBV6-5	TRBJ2-1
CASSRSLGTNTEAFF	TGTGCCAGCAGCCGGTCCCTGGGGACGAACACTGAAGCTTTCTTT	many	NA	TRBV7-9	TRBJ1-1
CASSPGRAVPREQYF	TGTGCCAGCAGCCCCGGTCGGGCTGTACCGCGGGAGCAGTACTTC	few	NA	TRBV11-2	TRBJ2-7
CASSREVTEAFF	TGTGCCAGCAGCAGGGAGGTCACTGAAGCTTTCTTT	NA	NA	TRBV6-6	TRBJ1-1
CASTGGTGLDYGYTF	TGTGCCAGCACCGGAGGGACAGGGCTGGACTATGGCTACACCTTC	many	TRBD1	TRBV5-5	TRBJ1-2
CASTRGRGGQETQYF	TGTGCCAGCACCAGGGGGCGAGGTGGGCAAGAGACCCAGTACTTC	few	TRBD1	TRBV25-1	TRBJ2-5
CSANSRGTIQETQYF	TGCAGTGCTAATTCACGGGGCACGATCCAAGAGACCCAGTACTTC	few	NA	TRBV20-1	TRBJ2-5
CASSFQGSGYTF	TGTGCCAGCAGTTTTCAAGGGTCTGGCTACACCTTC	NA	NA	TRBV27	TRBJ1-2
CASTQRPGTGSHEQYF	TGTGCCAGCACCCAAAGACCGGGGACAGGGTCCCACGAGCAGTACTTC	NA	TRBD1	TRBV28	TRBJ2-7
CAISLGGANTGELFF	TGTGCCATCAGTCTAGGGGGCGCGAACACCGGGGAGCTGTTTTTT	many	TRBD1	TRBV10-3	TRBJ2-2
CASGDVGLLYNSPLHF	TGTGCCAGCGGGGACGTGGGACTTCTCTATAATTCACCCCTCCACTTT	NA	NA	TRBV7-9	TRBJ1-6
CASSSPTSTGELFF	TGTGCCAGCAGCTCGCCGACATCCACCGGGGAGCTGTTTTTT	NA	NA	TRBV7-9	TRBJ2-2
CASSYSGTGATHPLFF	TGTGCCAGCAGTTATTCCGGGACAGGGGCAACCCATCCGCTTTTCTTT	few	TRBD1	TRBV7-8	TRBJ1-1
CASSSDRDGYNEQFF	TGTGCCAGCAGTTCCGACAGGGACGGATACAATGAGCAGTTCTTC	few	TRBD1	TRBV27	TRBJ2-1
CASSQGDDTQYF	TGCGCCAGCAGCCAAGGTGACGATACGCAGTATTTT	few	NA	TRBV4-1	TRBJ2-3
CASSYSLNLYGYTF	TGTGCCAGCAGTTACTCCCTAAACCTCTATGGCTACACCTTC	many	NA	TRBV6-5	TRBJ1-2
CASSLEASGYNEQFF	TGCGCCAGCAGCTTAGAGGCTAGCGGCTACAATGAGCAGTTCTTC	many	TRBD2	TRBV5-1	TRBJ2-1
CASSLGYQETQYF	TGTGCCAGCAGCTTGGGATATCAAGAGACCCAGTACTTC	many	NA	TRBV7-9	TRBJ2-5